Listed below are T cell receptor beta chains from one sample, sequenced in a study of T cell changes during pregnancy in multiple sclerosis. TCRdb's table, derived via immunoSEQ multiplex PCR, lists solely in-frame clones and lacks some. Here the sample spans around 52,000 clones, just under 90% being singletons. The specimen was peripheral blood from another person, used as feeder cells. The receptors originated from a human donor whose cells served as feeder cells for cultures in a pregnancy study. The CDR3 runs from the conserved cysteine through the conserved F or W. The order of the fields is V gene, CDR3 length, CDR3 protein.

>TRBV30|16
CAWSSKTVGSGNTIYF
>TRBV10-3|15
CAISEFRTANSPLHF
>TRBV28|16
CASSLFGGRRTDTQYF
>TRBV4-1|12
CASSQDYNEQFF
>TRBV28|14
CASSTPGGTDTQYF
>TRBV4-1|16
CASSQAPRAGGGEQFF
>TRBV7-9|16
CASSLGLAGESYEQYF
>TRBV6-5|14
CASRSSGMNTEAFF
>TRBV27|14
CASRPAGGGNEQFF
>TRBV12-5|15
CASSGGGSGNQPQHF
>TRBV6-5|14
CASSLARGADTQYF
>TRBV7-2|15
CASSLLADLTDTQYF
>TRBV6-5|14
CATSGVYSNQPQHF
>TRBV5-4|15
CASSLQGVGNTEAFF
>TRBV5-1|14
CASSLGQPGGEQFF
>TRBV5-5|14
CASSLAVRVDGYTF
>TRBV28|13
CATSDSGANVLTF
>TRBV6-5|14
CASRGGQQSYEQYF
>TRBV11-2|17
CASSSSRDRSNTGELFF
>TRBV5-4|15
CASSLGLAGDGELFF
>TRBV19|14
CASSRDRVGGELFF
>TRBV9|13
CASQRAPAETQYF
>TRBV18|11
CASSPADTQYF
>TRBV5-1|15
CASSLGTARNTEAFF
>TRBV7-9|12
CASSMYQETQYF
>TRBV13|14
CASSFGQPNSPLHF
>TRBV29-1|11
CSTGQGNTIYF
>TRBV19|16
CASSIAGRGRVRELFF